These 2 T cell receptor beta chains originate from one sample sequenced in a study of blood T cell repertoires in COVID-19. The protocol was immunoSEQ multiplex PCR, while the TCRdb copy is restricted to in-frame clones and leaves out a portion. The repertoire holds over 250,000 clones, 89% seen once, with 2.2% in the top ten. The sequencing input was peripheral blood. These receptors all stem from a man between 45 and 60 years old with acute or convalescent COVID-19.

V is TRBV6-5 and J is TRBJ1-6; no definite D call. The CDR3 is made up of 15 amino acids. V was clipped by 6 bases and J by 1 base, with 10 bases between them. The V gene's germline CDR1 is MNHEY and CDR2 SVGAGI. CDR3 in amino acids: CASRGHGSYNSPLHF. CDR3 bases: TGTGCCAGCAGGGGTCACGGGTCCTATAATTCACCCCTCCACTTT.

This chain links TRBV7-2 with TRBJ1-1, with TRBD1 identical over 8 bases. This CDR3 is 16 amino acids long. V lost 5 bases to trimming and J lost 5 bases; unmatched junction nucleotides: 13. Germline V gives CDR1 SGHTA, CDR2 FQGNSA. The CDR3 nucleotides read TGTGCCAGCAGCAAAACCCTCCAGGGGGCGAGGACTGAAGCTTTCTTT. This encodes CASSKTLQGARTEAFF. The whole variable domain, remainder taken from reference TRBV7-2 and TRBJ1-1, is GAGVSQSPSNKVTEKGKDVELRCDPISGHTALYWYRQSLGQGLEFLIYFQGNSAPDKSGLPSDRFSAERTGGSVSTLTIQRTQQEDSAVYLCASSKTLQGARTEAFFGQGTRLTVV.